Shown below are 9 T cell receptor beta chains from a single sample sequenced in a study of graft-versus-host responses after intestinal transplantation. The antigens for these receptors are not known. Sequenced by immunoSEQ multiplex PCR; TCRdb stores in-frame clones only, minus some. The sample includes some 86,000 clones, about 88% of them seen just once. The specimen was unstimulated CD4+ T cells sorted from spleen or lymph node cells, collected before transplant. The receptors come from a human donor who was the organ donor for an intestinal transplant.

This clone was recorded only once. The chain carries TRBV7-9 and TRBJ2-1; D is undetermined. Trimming removed 3 bases from V and 5 bases from J, with 8 bases in between. The CDR3 is 13 residues long. Germline V gives CDR1 SEHNR, CDR2 FQNEAQ (reference sequence). The CDR3 reads CASSFIPHNEQFF. For the CDR3, the DNA is TGTGCCAGCAGCTTTATCCCCCACAATGAGCAGTTCTTC.

This clone was counted between two and nine times. This chain joins TRBV5-6 and TRBJ1-4; D gene unclear. From germline, CDR1 is SGHDT and CDR2 YYEEEE. The CDR3 sequence is 14 residues long. The V end was cut by 1 base, the J end by 8 bases, with 12 bases between. The CDR3 nucleotides read TGTGCCAGCAGCTTGCTAGGGAGAGGGGAAAAACTGTTTTTT. As protein: CASSLLGRGEKLFF.

The chain employs TRBV5-1 and TRBJ2-3, with TRBD1 matching over 7 bases. Per germline, CDR1 SGHRS and CDR2 YFSETQ. The V and J ends lost 5 bases and 1 base, in that order; junction bases with no gene match: 7. The CDR3 has 15 residues. DNA for the CDR3: TGCGCCAGCAGGCTTGGACAGGCCGGCACAGATACGCAGTATTTT. It specifies CASRLGQAGTDTQYF.

The chain couples TRBV7-2 to TRBJ2-4; 8 bases match TRBD2. V shed 4 bases and J 0 bases; nucleotides not matched to a gene: 5. The CDR3 spans 16 residues. CDR1 is SGHTA, CDR2 FQGNSA, per germline. The CDR3 DNA reads TGTGCCAGCAGCTCTTCACTAGCGGTAGCCAAAAACATTCAGTACTTC. Its protein product is CASSSSLAVAKNIQYF. Supplemented by reference TRBV7-2 and TRBJ2-4, the full variable domain reads GAGVSQSPSNKVTEKGKDVELRCDPISGHTALYWYRQSLGQGLEFLIYFQGNSAPDKSGLPSDRFSAERTGGSVSTLTIQRTQQEDSAVYLCASSSSLAVAKNIQYFGAGTRLSVL.

This chain joins TRBV29-1 and TRBJ1-1; D might be TRBD1 (6 bases). V lost 0 bases to trimming and J lost 8 bases, with 10 bases between them. Germline-derived CDR1 and CDR2 are SQVTM and ANQGSEA. The CDR3 is 12 residues long. The CDR3 is CSVEDPGTEAFF. CDR3 in DNA: TGCAGCGTTGAAGATCCCGGGACAGAAGCTTTCTTT.

J is TRBJ1-1 and V is TRBV7-9; the match to TRBD1 covers 8 bases. V lost 0 bases to trimming and J lost 4 bases; unmatched junction nucleotides: 10. CDR1 is SEHNR, CDR2 FQNEAQ, per germline (reference sequence). The CDR3 totals 17 residues. For the CDR3, the DNA is TGTGCCAGCAGCTTAGCGGGGCAGGGGGCGCGGGGCACTGAAGCTTTCTTT. It encodes CASSLAGQGARGTEAFF.

The rearrangement links TRBV29-1 to TRBJ2-2; TRBD2 is a possible D gene (6 bases). This CDR3 comprises 11 residues. The V end lost 7 bases, the J end lost 7 bases, and 10 bases lay between the germline ends. Germline V lookup: CDR1 SQVTM, CDR2 ANQGSEA. CDR3 nucleotide sequence: TGCAGCGGGGGGGAGTTCGGGGAGCTGTTTTTT. This translates into CSGGEFGELFF.

The chain uses TRBV6-5 and TRBJ2-3; no clear D gene. V lost 6 bases, J lost 4 bases, and 14 bases lay in between. The CDR3 runs to 14 residues. CDR1 and CDR2 (germline): MNHEY, SVGAGI. CDR3 sequence: CASRRPGGADTQYF. In DNA form, the CDR3 reads TGTGCCAGCAGGAGACCGGGTGGCGCAGATACGCAGTATTTT.

This chain uses TRBV5-1 with TRBJ2-3; D gene ambiguous. V gave up 4 bases and J gave up 2 bases, with 20 bases separating them. This CDR3 region has 17 residues. The V gene's germline CDR1 is SGHRS and CDR2 YFSETQ. The CDR3 here is CASSRSHTPVFTDTQYF. CDR3 nucleotide sequence: TGCGCCAGCAGCCGTAGCCATACCCCCGTTTTCACAGATACGCAGTATTTT.